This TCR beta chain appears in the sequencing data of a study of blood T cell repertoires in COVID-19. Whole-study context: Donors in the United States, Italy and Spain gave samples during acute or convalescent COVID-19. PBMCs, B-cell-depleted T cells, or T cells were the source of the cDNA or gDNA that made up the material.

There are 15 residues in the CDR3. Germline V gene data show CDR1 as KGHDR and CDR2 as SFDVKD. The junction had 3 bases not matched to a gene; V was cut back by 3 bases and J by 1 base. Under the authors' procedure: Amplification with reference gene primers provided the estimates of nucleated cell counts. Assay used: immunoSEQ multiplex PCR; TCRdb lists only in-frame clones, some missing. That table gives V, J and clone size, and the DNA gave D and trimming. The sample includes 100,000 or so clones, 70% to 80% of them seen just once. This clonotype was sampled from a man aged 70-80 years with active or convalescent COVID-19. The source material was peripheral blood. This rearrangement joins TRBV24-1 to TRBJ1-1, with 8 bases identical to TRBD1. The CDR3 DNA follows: TGTGCCACCAGTGATCGTGACAGGGGGAACACTGAAGCTTTCTTT. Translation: CATSDRDRGNTEAFF.